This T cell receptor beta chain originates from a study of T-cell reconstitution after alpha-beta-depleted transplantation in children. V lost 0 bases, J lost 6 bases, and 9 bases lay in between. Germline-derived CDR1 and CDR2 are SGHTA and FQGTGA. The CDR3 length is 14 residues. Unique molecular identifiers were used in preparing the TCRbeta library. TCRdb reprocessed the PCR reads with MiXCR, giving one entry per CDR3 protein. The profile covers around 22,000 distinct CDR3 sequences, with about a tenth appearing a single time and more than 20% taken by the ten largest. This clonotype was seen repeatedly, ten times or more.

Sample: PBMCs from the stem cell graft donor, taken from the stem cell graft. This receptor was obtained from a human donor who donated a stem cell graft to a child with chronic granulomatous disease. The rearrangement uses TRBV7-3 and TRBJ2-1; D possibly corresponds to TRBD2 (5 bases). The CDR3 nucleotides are TGTGCCAGCAGCTTAACGGGAGTCGGCAATGAGCAGTTCTTC. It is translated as CASSLTGVGNEQFF.